This T cell receptor (beta chain) was sequenced in a study of shared clonotypes between healthy human individuals. Looking at the study overall: Aged 18 to 49, the donors were two women and three men. Findings and caveats of the study: In this cohort, only blood was sampled, and tissue repertoires likely differ.

Cells designated naive CD8 were CD45RO-negative and were positively selected for CCR7, with terminally differentiated effector memory CD45RA+ cells excluded. This table comes from immunoSEQ multiplex PCR, and its TCRdb copy is limited to in-frame clones, with some not included. The sample yields about 820,000 clones, about 91% seen once. With respect to this clone: Its target is not known.

Per the germline V gene, CDR1 is SGDLS and CDR2 is YYNGEE. This CDR3 has 17 residues. V lost 0 bases and J lost 0, with 13 bases in between. Sequenced: naive CD8+ T cells sorted from blood. The rearrangement uses TRBV9 and TRBJ2-1; D is undetermined. The clonotype was recovered from a man younger than 45 in good health. CDR3 sequence: CASSVAPALSSYNEQFF. CDR3 sequence (DNA): TGTGCCAGCAGCGTAGCTCCGGCGCTGAGCTCCTACAATGAGCAGTTCTTC.